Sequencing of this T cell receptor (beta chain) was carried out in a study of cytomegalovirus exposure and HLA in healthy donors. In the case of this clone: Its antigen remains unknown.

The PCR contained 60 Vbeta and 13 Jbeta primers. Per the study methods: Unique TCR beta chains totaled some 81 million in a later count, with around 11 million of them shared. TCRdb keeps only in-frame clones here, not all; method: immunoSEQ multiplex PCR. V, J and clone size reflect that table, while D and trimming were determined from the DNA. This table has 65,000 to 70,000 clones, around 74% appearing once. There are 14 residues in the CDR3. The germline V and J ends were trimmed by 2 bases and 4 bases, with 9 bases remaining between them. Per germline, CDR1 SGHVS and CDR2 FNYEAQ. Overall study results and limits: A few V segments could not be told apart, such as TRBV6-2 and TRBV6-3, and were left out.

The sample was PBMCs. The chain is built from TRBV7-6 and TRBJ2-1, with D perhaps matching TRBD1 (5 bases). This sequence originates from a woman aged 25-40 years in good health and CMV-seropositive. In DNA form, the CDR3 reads TGTGCCAGCAGCTTATCAGGGATGTACAATGAGCAGTTCTTC. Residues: CASSLSGMYNEQFF.